Listed below are T cell receptor beta chains from one sample, sequenced in a study of blood T cell repertoires in COVID-19. Sequencing was performed with immunoSEQ multiplex PCR; in TCRdb, only in-frame clones are kept and a portion is missing. The table includes about 300,000 clones, 65% to 85% detected once. The specimen sequenced was peripheral blood. The origin of the receptors is a human donor with COVID-19, enrolled during active disease. The donor label of this sample is uncertain. Each CDR3 is given with its conserved first and last residue. The order of the fields is J gene, V gene, CDR3 protein.

>TRBJ2-2|TRBV5-1
CASSLSGDTGELFF
>TRBJ2-7|TRBV18
CASSRGQGKAYEQYF
>TRBJ2-1|TRBV5-1
CASSLDGRGNNEQFF
>TRBJ2-3|TRBV29-1
CSVAGSTDTQYF
>TRBJ1-4|TRBV27
CASRTSTGNEKLFF
>TRBJ2-7|TRBV11-2
CASSFVLAGVGEQYF
>TRBJ2-1|TRBV5-6
CASSPRLAGSNEQFF
>TRBJ1-5|TRBV24-1
CATSDAGTKSNQPQHF
>TRBJ1-1|TRBV10-3
CAISVQMTENTEAFF
>TRBJ1-1|TRBV2
CASSARQGGDTEAFF
>TRBJ1-4|TRBV10-3
CATSKAVNEKLFF
>TRBJ2-7|TRBV5-1
CASSLEGQVLYEQYF
>TRBJ2-7|TRBV11-2
CASSLAAGGPYEQYF
>TRBJ2-7|TRBV5-1
CASSLGGGSYEQYF
>TRBJ1-1|TRBV11-1
CASSSQGGWLAFF
>TRBJ1-1|TRBV6-6
CASSYEISDTEAFF
>TRBJ1-2|TRBV5-1
CASSFSQGPDGYTF
>TRBJ1-1|TRBV2
CASSDPPAEAFF
>TRBJ2-5|TRBV20-1
CSASLGAETQYF
>TRBJ1-6|TRBV28
CATITGNSPLHF
>TRBJ1-2|TRBV7-2
CASSPPPTGGYTF
>TRBJ1-1|TRBV5-4
CASRMDRVNTEAFF
>TRBJ2-2|TRBV29-1
CSVKTLTNTGELFF
>TRBJ2-2|TRBV27
CASSLSFLNTGELFF
>TRBJ2-7|TRBV6-5
CASSRTATPYEQYF
>TRBJ2-7|TRBV23-1
CASTPSRGYEQYF
>TRBJ1-1|TRBV21-1
CASSKMADTEAFF
>TRBJ1-6|TRBV9
CASSSSGGDNSPLHF
>TRBJ2-7|TRBV3-1/TRBV3-2
CASSKGGGAEAYEQYF
>TRBJ2-5|TRBV9
CASSEGLGLAGETQYF
>TRBJ1-1|TRBV19
CASSSTPALGTEAFF
>TRBJ2-3|TRBV19
CASSYLTDTQYF
>TRBJ2-7|TRBV19
CASSIRSAGDEQYF
>TRBJ1-2|TRBV6-5
CASSYPGTAGFYGYTF
>TRBJ1-5|TRBV10-1
CASSDYSTGVSNQPQHF
>TRBJ1-6|TRBV6-4
CATGVGPNSPLHF
>TRBJ2-1|TRBV7-8
CASSLVRSPSAHEQFF
>TRBJ2-1|TRBV9
CASSGRGEQFF
>TRBJ1-2|TRBV28
CASSLYVPPGTGFGYGYTF
>TRBJ2-7|TRBV5-4
CASSLDPRDVVEQYF
>TRBJ2-5|TRBV18
CASSPPYGRAGTQETQYF
>TRBJ1-5|TRBV4-2
CASSQITGQGIRLNQPQHF